This T cell receptor (beta chain) was sequenced in a study of blood T cell repertoires in COVID-19. Study-wide context: Nucleic acid was either cDNA or gDNA, and it came from T cells, B-cell-depleted T cells, or PBMCs.

Using immunoSEQ multiplex PCR, the repertoire was profiled, and TCRdb retains in-frame clones only, with some absent. There are approximately 110,000 clones in the sample; 69% occur only once, and about 5.9% lies in the top ten. CDR1 is MDHEN, CDR2 SYDVKM, per germline. The CDR3 loop spans 12 amino acids. The V gene lost 7 bases and the J gene lost 3 bases, with 9 bases spanning the gap. The clonotype comes from an elderly man with acute or convalescent COVID-19. The chain joins TRBV28 to TRBJ1-1; no firm D call. The sequenced material came from peripheral blood. The CDR3 spells CASTGRDTEAFF. The DNA for the CDR3 is TGTGCCAGCACTGGGAGGGACACTGAAGCTTTCTTT.